This TCR beta chain was profiled in a study of T-cell reconstitution after alpha-beta-depleted transplantation in children. The TCRbeta library was prepared with unique molecular identifiers. TCRdb re-called the PCR reads with MiXCR, one entry per CDR3 protein. The repertoire holds fewer than 150,000 distinct CDR3 sequences, with about 9.6% as singletons. This clonotype has just a few counts. Germline loops: CDR1 DFQATT, CDR2 SNEGSKA (reference sequence). There are 14 residues in the CDR3. The germline V and J ends were trimmed by 6 bases and 0 bases, with 15 bases remaining between them. This clonotype was sampled from a girl less than two years old who had a stem cell transplant for combined immunodeficiency, so the T cells may come from the graft donor. The chain is built from TRBV20-1 and TRBJ2-7; TRBD2 is a possible D gene (6 bases). The input for sequencing was PBMCs, mostly from graft donor cells, taken 180 days after TCRalphabeta/CD19-depleted stem cell transplant. The DNA for the CDR3 is TGCAGTGCGCCTTCCGAGCGGGCCTCCTACGAGCAGTACTTC. This encodes CSAPSERASYEQYF.